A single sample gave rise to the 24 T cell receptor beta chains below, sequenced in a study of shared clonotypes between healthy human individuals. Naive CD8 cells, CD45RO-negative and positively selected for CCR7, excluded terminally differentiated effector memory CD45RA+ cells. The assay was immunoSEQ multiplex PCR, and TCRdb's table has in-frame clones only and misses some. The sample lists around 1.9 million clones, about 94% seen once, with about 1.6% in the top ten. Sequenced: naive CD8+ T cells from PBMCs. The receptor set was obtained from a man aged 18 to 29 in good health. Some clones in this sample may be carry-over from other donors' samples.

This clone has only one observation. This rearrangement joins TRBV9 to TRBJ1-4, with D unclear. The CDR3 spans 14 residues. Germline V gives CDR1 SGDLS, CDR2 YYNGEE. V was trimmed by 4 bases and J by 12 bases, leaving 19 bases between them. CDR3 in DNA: TGTGCCAGCAGCTCCCAAGGTGGTAGGGAAGAACTGTTTTTT. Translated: CASSSQGGREELFF. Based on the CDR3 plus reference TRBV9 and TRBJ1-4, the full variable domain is DSGVTQTPKHLITATGQRVTLRCSPRSGDLSVYWYQQSLDQGLQFLIQYYNGEERAKGNILERFSAQQFPDLHSELNLSSLELGDSALYFCASSSQGGREELFFGSGTQLSVL.

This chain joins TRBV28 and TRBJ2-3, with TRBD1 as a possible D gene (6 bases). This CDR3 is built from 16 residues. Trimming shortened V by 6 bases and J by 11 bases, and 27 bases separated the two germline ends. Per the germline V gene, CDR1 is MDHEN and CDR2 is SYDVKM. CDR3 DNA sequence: TGTGCCAGCAGCGTTATGGACAGTTTATTCGGTCGGGAGCAGTATTTT. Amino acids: CASSVMDSLFGREQYF.

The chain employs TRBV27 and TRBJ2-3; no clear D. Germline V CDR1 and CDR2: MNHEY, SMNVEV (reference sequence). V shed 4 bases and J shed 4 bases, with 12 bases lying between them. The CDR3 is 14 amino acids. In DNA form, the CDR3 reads TGTGCCAGCAGTTGGGGTGTCGTAGCAGATACGCAGTATTTT. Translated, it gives CASSWGVVADTQYF.

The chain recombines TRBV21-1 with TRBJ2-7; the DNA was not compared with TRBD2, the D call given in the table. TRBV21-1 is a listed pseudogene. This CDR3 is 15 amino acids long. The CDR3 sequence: CASSAGTSGIYEQYF. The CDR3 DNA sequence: TGTGCCAGCAGCGCCGGGACTAGCGGGATTTACGAGCAGTACTTC.

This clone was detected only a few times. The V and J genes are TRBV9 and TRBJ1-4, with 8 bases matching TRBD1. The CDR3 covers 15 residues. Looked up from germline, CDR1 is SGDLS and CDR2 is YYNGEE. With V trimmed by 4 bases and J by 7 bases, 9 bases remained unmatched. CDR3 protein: CASSFRTGGSEKLFF. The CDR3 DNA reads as TGTGCCAGCAGCTTCCGTACAGGGGGAAGTGAAAAACTGTTTTTT.

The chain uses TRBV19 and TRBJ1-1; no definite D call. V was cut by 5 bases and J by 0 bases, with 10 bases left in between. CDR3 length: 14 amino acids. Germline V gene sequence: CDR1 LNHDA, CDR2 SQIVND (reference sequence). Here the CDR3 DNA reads TGTGCCAGTAGTGCCTCCAGAGTGAACACTGAAGCTTTCTTT. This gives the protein CASSASRVNTEAFF.

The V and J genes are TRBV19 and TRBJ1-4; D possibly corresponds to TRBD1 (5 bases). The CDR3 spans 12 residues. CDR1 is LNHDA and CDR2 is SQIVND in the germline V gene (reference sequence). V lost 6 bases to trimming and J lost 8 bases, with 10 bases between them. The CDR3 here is CASSLRDEKLFF. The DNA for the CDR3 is TGTGCCAGTAGCCTAAGGGACGAAAAACTGTTTTTT.

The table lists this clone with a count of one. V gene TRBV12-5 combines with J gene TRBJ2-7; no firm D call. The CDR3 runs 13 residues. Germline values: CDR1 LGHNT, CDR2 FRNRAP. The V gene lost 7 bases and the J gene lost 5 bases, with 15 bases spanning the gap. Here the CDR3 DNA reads TGTGCTAGTGCCACTTCCGGGCACAACGAGCAGTACTTC. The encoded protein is CASATSGHNEQYF.

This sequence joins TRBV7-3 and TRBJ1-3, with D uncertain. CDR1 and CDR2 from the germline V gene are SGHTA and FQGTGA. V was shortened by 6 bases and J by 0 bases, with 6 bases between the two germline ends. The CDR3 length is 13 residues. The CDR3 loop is CASREFSGNTIYF. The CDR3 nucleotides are TGTGCCAGCAGGGAATTCTCTGGAAACACCATATATTTT.

The CDR3 region is CASSSAGVPSNQPQHF. As DNA, the CDR3 is TGTGCCAGCAGTAGTGCCGGGGTACCTAGCAATCAGCCCCAGCATTTT. This sequence joins TRBV6-6 and TRBJ1-5; D ambiguous. V was cut by 5 bases and J by 0 bases, with 14 bases left in between. Germline-derived CDR1 and CDR2 are MNHNY and SVGAGI (reference sequence). This CDR3 contains 16 residues.

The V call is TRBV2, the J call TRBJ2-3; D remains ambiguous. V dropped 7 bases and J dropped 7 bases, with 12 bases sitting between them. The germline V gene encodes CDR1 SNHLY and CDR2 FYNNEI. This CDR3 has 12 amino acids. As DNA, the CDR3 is TGTGCCAGCACCCCCTCTACTTATACGCAGTATTTT. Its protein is CASTPSTYTQYF.

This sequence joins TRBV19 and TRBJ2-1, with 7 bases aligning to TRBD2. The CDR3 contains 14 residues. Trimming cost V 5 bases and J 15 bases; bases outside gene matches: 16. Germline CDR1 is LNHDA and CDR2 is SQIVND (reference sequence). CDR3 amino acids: CASSHILKSGTVFF. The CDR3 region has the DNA TGTGCCAGTAGTCACATTCTGAAGAGCGGGACGGTGTTCTTC.

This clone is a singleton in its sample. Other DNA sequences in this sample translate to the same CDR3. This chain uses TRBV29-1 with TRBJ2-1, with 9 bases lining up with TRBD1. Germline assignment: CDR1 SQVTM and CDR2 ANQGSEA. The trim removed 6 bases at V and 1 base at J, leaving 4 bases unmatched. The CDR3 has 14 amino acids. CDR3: CSVAGTGSYNEQFF. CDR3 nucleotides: TGCAGCGTGGCCGGGACAGGGTCCTACAATGAGCAGTTCTTC.

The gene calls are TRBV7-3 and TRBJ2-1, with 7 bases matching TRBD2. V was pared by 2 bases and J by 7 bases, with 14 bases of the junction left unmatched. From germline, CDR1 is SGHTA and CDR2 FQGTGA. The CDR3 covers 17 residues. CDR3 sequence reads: CASSLGVAWEGLNEQFF. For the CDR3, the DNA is TGTGCCAGCAGCTTAGGGGTTGCGTGGGAGGGCCTGAATGAGCAGTTCTTC.

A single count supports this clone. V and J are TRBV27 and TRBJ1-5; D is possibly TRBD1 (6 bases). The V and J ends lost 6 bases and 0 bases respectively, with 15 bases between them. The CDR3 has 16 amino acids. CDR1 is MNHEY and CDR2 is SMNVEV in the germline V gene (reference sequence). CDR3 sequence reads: CASRPIHRDSNQPQHF. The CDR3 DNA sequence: TGTGCCAGCAGACCGATCCACAGGGATAGCAATCAGCCCCAGCATTTT.

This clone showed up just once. The CDR3 region has the DNA TGTGCCAGCAGTTCTGGGACGGACCAGTTTGTTAACACCTTC. Translated, it gives CASSSGTDQFVNTF. This sequence joins TRBV7-9 and TRBJ1-2, with a tentative D call TRBD1 (5 bases). Germline CDR1 is SEHNR and CDR2 is FQNEAQ (reference sequence). V was trimmed by 6 bases and J by 12 bases, leaving 23 bases between them. The CDR3 extends over 14 amino acids.

The CDR3 DNA is TGTGCCACCAGCCCGCGGACAGGGGACACTGAAGCTTTCTTT. Translated: CATSPRTGDTEAFF. This chain connects TRBV15 to TRBJ1-1, with 9 bases fitting TRBD1. Per germline, CDR1 LNHNV and CDR2 YYDKDF (reference sequence). This CDR3 has 14 amino acids. Trimming took 5 bases from V and 3 from J; bases not matched to a gene: 4.

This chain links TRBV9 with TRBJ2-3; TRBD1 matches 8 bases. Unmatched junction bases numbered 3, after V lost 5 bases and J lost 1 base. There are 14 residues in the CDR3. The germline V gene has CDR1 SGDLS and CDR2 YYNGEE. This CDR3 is CASRGTGGTDTQYF. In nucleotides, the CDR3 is TGTGCCAGCAGGGGGACAGGAGGCACAGATACGCAGTATTTT.

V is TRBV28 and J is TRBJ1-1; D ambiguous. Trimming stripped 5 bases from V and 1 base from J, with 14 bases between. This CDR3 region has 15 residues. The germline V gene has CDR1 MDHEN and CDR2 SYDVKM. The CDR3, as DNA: TGTGCCAGCAGTACAGACATGATCTGGAACACTGAAGCTTTCTTT. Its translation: CASSTDMIWNTEAFF.

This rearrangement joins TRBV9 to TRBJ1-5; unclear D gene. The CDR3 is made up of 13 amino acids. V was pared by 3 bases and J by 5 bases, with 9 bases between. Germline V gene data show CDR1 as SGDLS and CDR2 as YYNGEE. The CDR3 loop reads CASSEEGYQPQHF. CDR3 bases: TGTGCCAGCAGCGAGGAGGGATATCAGCCCCAGCATTTT.

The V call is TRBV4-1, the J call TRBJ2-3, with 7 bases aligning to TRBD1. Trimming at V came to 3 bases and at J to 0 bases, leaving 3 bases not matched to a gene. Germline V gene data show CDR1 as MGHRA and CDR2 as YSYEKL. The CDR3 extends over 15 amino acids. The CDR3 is CASSHGTASTDTQYF. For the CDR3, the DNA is TGCGCCAGCAGCCACGGGACAGCTAGCACAGATACGCAGTATTTT.

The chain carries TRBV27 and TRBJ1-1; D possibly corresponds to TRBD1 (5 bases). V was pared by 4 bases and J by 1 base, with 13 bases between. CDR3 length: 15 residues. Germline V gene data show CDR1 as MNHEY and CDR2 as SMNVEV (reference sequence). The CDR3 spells CASSSLDSRNTEAFF. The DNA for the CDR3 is TGTGCCAGCAGTTCCTTAGACAGCCGGAACACTGAAGCTTTCTTT.

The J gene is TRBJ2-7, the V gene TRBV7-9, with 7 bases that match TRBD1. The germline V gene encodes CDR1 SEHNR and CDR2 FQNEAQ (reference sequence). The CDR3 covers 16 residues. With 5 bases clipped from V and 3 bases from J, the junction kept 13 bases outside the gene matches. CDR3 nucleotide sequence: TGTGCCAGCAGCCACGGTCGGGACAGCACACACTACGAGCAGTACTTC. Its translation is CASSHGRDSTHYEQYF.

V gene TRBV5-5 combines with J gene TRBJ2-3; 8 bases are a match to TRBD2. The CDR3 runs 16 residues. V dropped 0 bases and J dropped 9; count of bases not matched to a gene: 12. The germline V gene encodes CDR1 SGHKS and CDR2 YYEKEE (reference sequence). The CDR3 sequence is CASSLARVAGTPTQYF. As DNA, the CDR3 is TGTGCCAGCAGCTTGGCCCGGGTAGCGGGAACCCCGACGCAGTATTTT. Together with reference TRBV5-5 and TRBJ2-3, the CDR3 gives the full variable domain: DAGVTQSPTHLIKTRGQQVTLRCSPISGHKSVSWYQQVLGQGPQFIFQYYEKEERGRGNFPDRFSARQFPNYSSELNVNALLLGDSALYLCASSLARVAGTPTQYFGPGTRLTVL.